Listed below are T cell receptor beta chains from one sample, sequenced in a study of blood T cell repertoires in COVID-19. Assay used: immunoSEQ multiplex PCR; TCRdb lists only in-frame clones, some missing. The sample lists a few hundred thousand clones, over 85% occurring once. Sequences were obtained from PBMCs or T cells enriched from blood (not recorded which). The receptors originated from a woman in her thirties who had recovered from COVID-19. Both conserved end residues are part of each CDR3. Size is omitted from some rows. Given values are once, few, many or a class for expanded clones.

TRBJ2-3	many	16	TRBV6-4	CASSDGASGTVDTQYF
TRBJ1-1	.	23	TRBV27	CASILPRQGKSLSPWLSSTEAFF
TRBJ1-4	.	13	TRBV6-1	CASSEEGREKLFF
TRBJ2-7	.	15	TRBV12-5	CASGSGTSGSYEQYF
TRBJ2-1	.	17	TRBV13	CASSLGRLRLEYNEQFF
TRBJ1-4	.	15	TRBV5-6	CASRSRQGSNEKLFF
TRBJ1-3	.	13	TRBV25-1	CASSAQSGNTIYF
TRBJ2-7	.	16	TRBV4-1	CASSQGKASGSYEQYF
TRBJ2-1	once	15	TRBV7-3	CASSSRAGGRGEQFF
TRBJ1-1	few	13	TRBV6-5	CASSRSLATEAFF
TRBJ1-2	.	15	TRBV7-8	CASSLGGQGDHGYTF
TRBJ2-3	.	15	TRBV9	CASSVRAGATDTQYF
TRBJ2-3	.	20	TRBV3-1/TRBV3-2	CASSQDRTSGGKPSTDTQYF
TRBJ1-5	once	14	TRBV7-9	CASSLKRDNQPQHF
TRBJ2-1	.	17	TRBV2	CASSGGIPGGSYNEQFF
TRBJ1-1	.	14	TRBV5-1	CASSMDGMNTEAFF
TRBJ1-4	.	15	TRBV28	CASSSSTGENEKLFF
TRBJ1-3	.	17	TRBV9	CASSVGPGTPSGNTIYF
TRBJ1-2	few	15	TRBV9	CASSVAADRVYGYTF
TRBJ2-1	.	12	TRBV5-1	CASREAYNEQFF
TRBJ1-4	.	15	TRBV5-5	CASSFSGATNEKLFF
TRBJ2-7	.	14	TRBV24-1	CATSDPGLAGEINF
TRBJ1-2	many	16	TRBV9	CASSFTDRDPNYGYTF
TRBJ1-2	.	13	TRBV6-5	CASRKTGQDGYTF